This TCR beta chain came from a study of blood T cell repertoires in COVID-19. Looking at the study overall: Samples came from the United States, Italy and Spain, spanning acute and convalescent COVID-19.

V was shortened by 5 bases and J by 0 bases, with 15 bases between the two germline ends. CDR1 KGHDR and CDR2 SFDVKD come from the germline V gene. This CDR3 region has 17 residues. The table came from immunoSEQ multiplex PCR; TCRdb's copy has only in-frame clones and leaves some out. The sample lists 150,000 to 200,000 clones, over 75% occurring once. The chain is built from TRBV24-1 and TRBJ2-2; possibly TRBD1 for D (6 bases). This TCR derives from a middle-aged man with active or convalescent COVID-19. Sequenced input: peripheral blood. CDR3 bases: TGTGCCACCAGTGCCTCACAGGGTCCGGCGAACACCGGGGAGCTGTTTTTT. It specifies CATSASQGPANTGELFF.